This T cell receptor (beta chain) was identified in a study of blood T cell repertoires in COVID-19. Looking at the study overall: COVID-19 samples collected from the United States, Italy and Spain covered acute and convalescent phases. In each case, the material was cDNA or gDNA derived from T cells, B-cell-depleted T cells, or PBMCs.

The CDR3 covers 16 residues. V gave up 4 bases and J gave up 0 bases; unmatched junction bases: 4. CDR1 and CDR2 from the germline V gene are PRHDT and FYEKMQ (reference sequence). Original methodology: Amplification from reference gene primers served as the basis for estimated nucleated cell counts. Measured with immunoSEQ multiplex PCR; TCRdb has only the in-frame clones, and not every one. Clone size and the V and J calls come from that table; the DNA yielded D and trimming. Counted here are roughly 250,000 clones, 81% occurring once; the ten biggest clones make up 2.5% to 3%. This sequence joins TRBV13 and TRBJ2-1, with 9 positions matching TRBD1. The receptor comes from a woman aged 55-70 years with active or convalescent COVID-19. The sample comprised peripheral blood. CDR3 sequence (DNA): TGTGCCAGCAGCTCCCTGACAGGGGGCTCCTACAATGAGCAGTTCTTC. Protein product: CASSSLTGGSYNEQFF.